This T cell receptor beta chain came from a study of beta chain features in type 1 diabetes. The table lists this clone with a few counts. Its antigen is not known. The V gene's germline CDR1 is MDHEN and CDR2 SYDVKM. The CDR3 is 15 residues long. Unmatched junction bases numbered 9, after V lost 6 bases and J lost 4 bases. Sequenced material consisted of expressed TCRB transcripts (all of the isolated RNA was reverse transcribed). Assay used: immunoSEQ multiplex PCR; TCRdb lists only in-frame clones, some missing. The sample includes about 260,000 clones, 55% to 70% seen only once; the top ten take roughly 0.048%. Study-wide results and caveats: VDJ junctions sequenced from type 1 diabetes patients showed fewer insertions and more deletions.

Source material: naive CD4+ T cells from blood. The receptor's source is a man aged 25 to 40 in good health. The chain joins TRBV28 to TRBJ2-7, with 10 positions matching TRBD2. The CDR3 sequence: CASSRPGLAHYEQYF. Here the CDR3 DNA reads TGTGCCAGCAGCCGTCCGGGACTAGCGCATTACGAGCAGTACTTC.